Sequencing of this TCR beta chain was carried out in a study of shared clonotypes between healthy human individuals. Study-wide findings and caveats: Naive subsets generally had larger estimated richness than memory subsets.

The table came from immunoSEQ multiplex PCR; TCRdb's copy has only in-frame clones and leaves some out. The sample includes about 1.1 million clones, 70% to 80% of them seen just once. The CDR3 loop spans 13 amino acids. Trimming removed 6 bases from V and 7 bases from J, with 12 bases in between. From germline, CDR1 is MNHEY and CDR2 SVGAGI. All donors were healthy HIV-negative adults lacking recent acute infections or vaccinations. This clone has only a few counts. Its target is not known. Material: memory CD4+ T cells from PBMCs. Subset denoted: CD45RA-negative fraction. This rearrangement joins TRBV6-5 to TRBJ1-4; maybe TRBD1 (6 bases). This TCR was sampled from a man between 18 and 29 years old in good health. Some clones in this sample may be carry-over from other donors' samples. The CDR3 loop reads CASRQGWGEKLFF. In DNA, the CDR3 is TGTGCCAGCAGACAGGGATGGGGTGAAAAACTGTTTTTT.